The subject of this entry is one T cell receptor (beta chain). This CDR3 contains 19 residues. Germline CDR1 reads LGHNA; CDR2 reads YSLEER. V lost 2 bases to trimming and J lost 6 bases; unmatched junction nucleotides: 13. Sequencing was performed with immunoSEQ multiplex PCR; in TCRdb, only in-frame clones are kept and a portion is missing. Altogether 40,000 to 60,000 clones are present, roughly 94% being singletons, with the ten largest covering approximately 5.6%. The entry originates in a study of T cell changes during pregnancy in multiple sclerosis. Source: CD8+ T cells from peripheral blood mononuclear cells, taken in the first trimester of pregnancy. This clonotype originated in a female donor with multiple sclerosis, enrolled in a pregnancy study. The V and J genes are TRBV4-3 and TRBJ2-2; 12 bases align to TRBD2. CDR3 protein: CASSQRGASGRAGAGELFF. The CDR3 DNA reads TGCGCCAGCAGCCAACGGGGGGCTAGCGGGAGGGCCGGGGCCGGGGAGCTGTTTTTT.